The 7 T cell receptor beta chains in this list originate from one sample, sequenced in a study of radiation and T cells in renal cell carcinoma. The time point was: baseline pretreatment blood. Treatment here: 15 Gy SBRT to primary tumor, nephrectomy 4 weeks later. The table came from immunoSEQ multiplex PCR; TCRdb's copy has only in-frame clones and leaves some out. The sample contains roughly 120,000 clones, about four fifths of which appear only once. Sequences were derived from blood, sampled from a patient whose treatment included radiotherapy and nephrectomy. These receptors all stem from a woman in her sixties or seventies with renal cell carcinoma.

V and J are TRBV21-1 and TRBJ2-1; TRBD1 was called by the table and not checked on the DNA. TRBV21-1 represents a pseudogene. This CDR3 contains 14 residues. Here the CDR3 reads CASSKEGVYNEQFF. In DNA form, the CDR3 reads TGTGCCAGCAGCAAAGAAGGGGTCTACAATGAGCAGTTCTTC.

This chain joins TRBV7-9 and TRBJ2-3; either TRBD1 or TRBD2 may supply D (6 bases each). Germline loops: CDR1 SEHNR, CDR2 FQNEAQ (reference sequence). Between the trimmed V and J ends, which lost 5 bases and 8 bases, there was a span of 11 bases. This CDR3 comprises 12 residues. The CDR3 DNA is TGTGCCAGCAGCCCCAGGGGAGGTACGCAGTATTTT. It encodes CASSPRGGTQYF.

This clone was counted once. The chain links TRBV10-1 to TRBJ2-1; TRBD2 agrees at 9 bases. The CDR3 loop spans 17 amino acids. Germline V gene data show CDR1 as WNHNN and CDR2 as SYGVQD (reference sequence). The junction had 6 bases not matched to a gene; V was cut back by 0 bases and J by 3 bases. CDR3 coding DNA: TGCGCCAGCAGTGAGTCGAGAGCGGGGGGACTCTACAATGAGCAGTTCTTC. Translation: CASSESRAGGLYNEQFF.

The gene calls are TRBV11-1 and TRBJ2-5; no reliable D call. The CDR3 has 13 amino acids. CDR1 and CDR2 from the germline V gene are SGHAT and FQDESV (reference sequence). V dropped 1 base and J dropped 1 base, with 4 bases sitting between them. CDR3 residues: CASSLGSQETQYF. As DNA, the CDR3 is TGTGCCAGCAGCTTAGGTAGCCAAGAGACCCAGTACTTC.

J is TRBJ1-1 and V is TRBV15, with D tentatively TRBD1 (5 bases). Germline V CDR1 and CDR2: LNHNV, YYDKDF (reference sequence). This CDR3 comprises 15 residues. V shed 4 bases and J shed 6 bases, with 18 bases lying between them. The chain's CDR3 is CATSTQGGIGAEAFF. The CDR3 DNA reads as TGTGCCACCAGCACCCAGGGAGGAATAGGGGCTGAAGCTTTCTTT.

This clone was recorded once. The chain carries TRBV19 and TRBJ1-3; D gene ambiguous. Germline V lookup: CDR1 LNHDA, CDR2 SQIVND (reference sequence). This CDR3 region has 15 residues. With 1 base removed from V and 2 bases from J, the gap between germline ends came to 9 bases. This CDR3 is CASSIAAGTGNTIYF. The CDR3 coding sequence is TGTGCCAGTAGTATAGCGGCGGGGACTGGAAACACCATATATTTT. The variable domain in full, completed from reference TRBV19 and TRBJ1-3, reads DGGITQSPKYLFRKEGQNVTLSCEQNLNHDAMYWYRQDPGQGLRLIYYSQIVNDFQKGDIAEGYSVSREKKESFPLTVTSAQKNPTAFYLCASSIAAGTGNTIYFGEGSWLTVV.

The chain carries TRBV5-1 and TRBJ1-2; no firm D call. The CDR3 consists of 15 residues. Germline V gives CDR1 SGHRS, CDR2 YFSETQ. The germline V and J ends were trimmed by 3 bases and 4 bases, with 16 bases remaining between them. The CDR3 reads CASSSGGRGSYGYTF. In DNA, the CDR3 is TGCGCCAGCAGCTCGGGAGGGCGGGGATCCTATGGCTACACCTTC.